The 8 T cell receptor beta chains given below trace back to one sample, sequenced in a study of T-cell memory formation after mild COVID-19. MiXCR was run by TCRdb on the 5' RACE reads, yielding one entry per CDR3 protein. There are around 450,000 distinct CDR3 sequences in the sample; roughly 20% occur only once, and roughly 8.4% lies in the top ten. Input material: PBMCs or a T cell subset sorted from them (not recorded which). These receptors all stem from an adult woman who had mild COVID-19 (a few samples of this study predate the infection). Cell type and time point are not known.

Here the CDR3 DNA reads TGTGCCAGCAGCCCCACTACAGGTCGAGATACGCAGTATTTT. Residues: CASSPTTGRDTQYF. The chain couples TRBV3-1 to TRBJ2-3, with a possible D match to TRBD1 (5 bases). Germline V CDR1 and CDR2: LGHDT, YNNKEL (reference sequence). Trimming shortened V by 4 bases and J by 5 bases, and 13 bases separated the two germline ends. The CDR3 has 14 residues.

V is TRBV4-3 and J is TRBJ2-2; D possibly corresponds to TRBD2 (6 bases). CDR3 length equals 14 residues. Per germline, CDR1 LGHNA and CDR2 YSLEER. Trimming shortened V by 4 bases and J by 4 bases, and 10 bases separated the two germline ends. CDR3 loop: CASSLMGGTGELFF. The CDR3 DNA is TGCGCCAGCAGCCTTATGGGGGGCACCGGGGAGCTGTTTTTT.

This clonotype was detected a few times. V and J are TRBV29-1 and TRBJ2-5; 9 bases map to TRBD1. The germline CDR1 and CDR2 sequences are SQVTM and ANQGSEA. V trimming: 8 bases; J trimming: 5 bases; junction bases outside the gene matches: 6. This CDR3 comprises 12 residues. The CDR3, as DNA: TGCAGCATCCGGACAGGGGAGGAGACCCAGTACTTC. Translation: CSIRTGEETQYF.

The chain employs TRBV19 and TRBJ1-5; a possible D gene is TRBD1 (6 bases). The CDR3 has 15 residues. Looked up from germline, CDR1 is LNHDA and CDR2 is SQIVND (reference sequence). V lost 7 bases and J lost 5, with 18 bases in between. CDR3 sequence (DNA): TGTGCCAGTACCGGGGGCAGTAACCGTGATCAGCCCCAGCATTTT. Translating gives CASTGGSNRDQPQHF.

In this sample, this clonotype turned up a few times. This chain connects TRBV5-1 to TRBJ2-7; D is unresolved. Germline CDR1 SGHRS, CDR2 YFSETQ. Trimming took off 5 bases at V and 2 bases at J, with 11 bases between the two ends. There are 13 residues in the CDR3. CDR3 sequence: CASSIGPTYEQYF. In DNA, the CDR3 is TGCGCCAGCAGTATTGGACCTACCTACGAGCAGTACTTC.

The V call is TRBV27, the J call TRBJ2-7, with unresolved D. The CDR3 runs 12 residues. CDR1 is MNHEY and CDR2 is SMNVEV in the germline V gene (reference sequence). V was trimmed by 10 bases and J by 0 bases, leaving 10 bases between them. The CDR3 sequence is CATQESSYEQYF. CDR3 bases: TGTGCCACCCAGGAGAGCTCCTACGAGCAGTACTTC.

The sample holds a few counts of this clonotype. V and J are TRBV12-3 or TRBV12-4 and TRBJ1-6; a weak D match, TRBD1 (6 bases). The V end lost 6 bases, the J end lost 9 bases, and 21 bases lay between the germline ends. This CDR3 has 16 residues. CDR3 region: CASRQTGRRAGSPLHF. CDR3 nucleotide sequence: TGTGCCAGCAGACAAACAGGGCGCCGGGCGGGTTCACCCCTCCACTTT.

The V call is TRBV24-1, the J call TRBJ1-1; D perhaps matches TRBD1 (6 bases). The germline V gene has CDR1 KGHDR and CDR2 SFDVKD. The V gene lost 7 bases and the J gene lost 3 bases, with 11 bases spanning the gap. The CDR3 totals 13 residues. The CDR3 loop is CATRLRGHTEAFF. The CDR3, as DNA: TGTGCCACCAGATTACGGGGGCACACTGAAGCTTTCTTT.